In this sample, the clone carrying this T cell receptor beta chain turned up many times. The data were obtained in a study of regulatory T cells in long-lasting Graves disease. Construction of TCR beta libraries relied on iRepertoire HTBI primers and on Arm-PCR targeting CDR3 regions. TCRdb re-called the multiplex PCR reads through MiXCR, storing one row per CDR3 protein. The top ten clones hold under 20% of a sample with 680,000 or so distinct CDR3 sequences, approximately 15% of them seen once. The sample's time point: newly diagnosed GD, antithyroid drugs for less than 3 months. PBMCs were the source of the RNA used for TCR sequencing. There are 13 residues in the CDR3. CDR1 is MDHEN and CDR2 is SYDVKM in the germline V gene. The V end was cut by 5 bases, the J end by 2 bases, with 9 bases between. These data are also associated with another study on T cells in Graves' hyperthyroidism and ophthalmopathy.

The clonotype comes from a woman in her 30s with Graves disease. The chain is built from TRBV28 and TRBJ1-2; weak D call: TRBD1 (6 bases). The sequences come from peripheral blood mononuclear cells (PBMCs), collected at new diagnosis, from a patient treated with antithyroid drugs. The CDR3 DNA is TGTGCCAGCAGTATAACAGGGAACTATGGCTACACCTTC. Translated, it gives CASSITGNYGYTF.